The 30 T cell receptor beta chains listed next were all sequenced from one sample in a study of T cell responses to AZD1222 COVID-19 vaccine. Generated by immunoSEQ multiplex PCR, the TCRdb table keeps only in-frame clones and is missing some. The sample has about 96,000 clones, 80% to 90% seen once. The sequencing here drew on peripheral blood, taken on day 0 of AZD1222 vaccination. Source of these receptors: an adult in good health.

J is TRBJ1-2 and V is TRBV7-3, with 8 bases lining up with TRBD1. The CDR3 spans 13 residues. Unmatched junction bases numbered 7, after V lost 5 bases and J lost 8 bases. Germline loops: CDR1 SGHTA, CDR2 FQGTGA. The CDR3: CASSATGGGGYTF. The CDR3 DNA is TGTGCCAGCAGCGCCACAGGGGGTGGAGGCTACACCTTC.

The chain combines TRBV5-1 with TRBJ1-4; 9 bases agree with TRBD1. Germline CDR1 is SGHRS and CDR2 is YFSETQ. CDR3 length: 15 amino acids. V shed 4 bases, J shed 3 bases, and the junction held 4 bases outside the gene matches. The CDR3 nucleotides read TGCGCCAGCAGCGAAGGGACAGGGCCTAATGAAAAACTGTTTTTT. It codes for CASSEGTGPNEKLFF.

CDR3 region: CASSTQQGAGDTEAFF. Written as DNA, the CDR3 is TGTGCCAGCAGCACCCAACAGGGGGCTGGTGACACTGAAGCTTTCTTT. The gene calls are TRBV3-1 (or the pseudogene TRBV3-2) and TRBJ1-1; 9 bases fit TRBD1. Germline V gene sequence: CDR1 LGHDT, CDR2 YNNKEL (reference sequence). The V gene end was trimmed by 5 bases and the J gene end by 3 bases; junction bases not matched to a gene: 10. The length of the CDR3 is 16 residues.

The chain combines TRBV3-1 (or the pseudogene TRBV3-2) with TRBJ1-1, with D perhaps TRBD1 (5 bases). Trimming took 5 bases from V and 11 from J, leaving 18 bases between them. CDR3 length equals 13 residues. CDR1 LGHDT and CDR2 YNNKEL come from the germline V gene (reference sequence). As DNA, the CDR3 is TGTGCCAGCAGCGACACGGGTAGGGGCCGGGCTTTCTTT. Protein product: CASSDTGRGRAFF.

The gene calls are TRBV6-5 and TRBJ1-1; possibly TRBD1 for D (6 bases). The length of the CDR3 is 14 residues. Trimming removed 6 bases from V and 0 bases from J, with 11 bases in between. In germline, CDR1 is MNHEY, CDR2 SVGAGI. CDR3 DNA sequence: TGTGCCAGCAGATATACAGGGATGAACACTGAAGCTTTCTTT. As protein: CASRYTGMNTEAFF.

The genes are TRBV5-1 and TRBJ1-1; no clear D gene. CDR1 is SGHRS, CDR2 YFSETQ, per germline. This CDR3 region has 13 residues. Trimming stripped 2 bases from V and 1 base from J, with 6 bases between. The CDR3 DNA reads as TGCGCCAGCAGCTTCACAGAGAACACTGAAGCTTTCTTT. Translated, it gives CASSFTENTEAFF.

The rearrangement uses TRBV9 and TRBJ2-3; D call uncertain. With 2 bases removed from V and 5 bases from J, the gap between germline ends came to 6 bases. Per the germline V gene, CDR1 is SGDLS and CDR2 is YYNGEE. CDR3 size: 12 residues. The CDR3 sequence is CASSVELDTQYF. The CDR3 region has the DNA TGTGCCAGCAGCGTGGAGCTAGATACGCAGTATTTT. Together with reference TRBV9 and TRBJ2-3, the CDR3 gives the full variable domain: DSGVTQTPKHLITATGQRVTLRCSPRSGDLSVYWYQQSLDQGLQFLIQYYNGEERAKGNILERFSAQQFPDLHSELNLSSLELGDSALYFCASSVELDTQYFGPGTRLTVL.

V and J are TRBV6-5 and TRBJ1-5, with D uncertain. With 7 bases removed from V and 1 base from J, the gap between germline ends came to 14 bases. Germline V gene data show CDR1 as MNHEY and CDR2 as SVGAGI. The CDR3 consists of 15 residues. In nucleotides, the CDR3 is TGTGCCAGCACAGGCCTTGGACGGAGCAATCAGCCCCAGCATTTT. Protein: CASTGLGRSNQPQHF.

CDR3: CASSLGTGFFSGANVLTF. The CDR3 DNA sequence: TGTGCCAGCAGCTTAGGGACAGGGTTTTTTTCAGGGGCCAACGTCCTGACTTTC. The chain employs TRBV7-9 and TRBJ2-6, with 8 bases that match TRBD1. Germline trimming cut 1 base from V and 4 bases from J; bases unmatched to any gene: 9. CDR3 length equals 18 residues. Per germline, CDR1 SEHNR and CDR2 FQNEAQ (reference sequence).

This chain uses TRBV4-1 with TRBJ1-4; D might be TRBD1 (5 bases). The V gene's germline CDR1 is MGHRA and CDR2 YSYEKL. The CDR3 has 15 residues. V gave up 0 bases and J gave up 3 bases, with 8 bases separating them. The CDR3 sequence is CASSQDAGSNEKLFF. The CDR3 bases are TGCGCCAGCAGCCAAGACGCAGGGTCTAATGAAAAACTGTTTTTT.

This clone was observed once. CDR3 bases: TGTGCCAGCAGTTACTCGGGGGGGAGGACCGGGGAGCTGTTTTTT. Amino acid sequence: CASSYSGGRTGELFF. This chain uses TRBV6-2 or TRBV6-3 with TRBJ2-2; TRBD2 aligns across 7 bases. The germline gives CDR1 MNHEY, CDR2 SVGEGT. With 0 bases clipped from V and 5 bases from J, the junction kept 3 bases outside the gene matches. This CDR3 has 15 amino acids.

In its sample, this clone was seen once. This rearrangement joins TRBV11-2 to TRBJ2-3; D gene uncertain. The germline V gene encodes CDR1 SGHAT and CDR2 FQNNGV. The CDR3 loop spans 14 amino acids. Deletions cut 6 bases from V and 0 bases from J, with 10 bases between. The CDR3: CASRGLRSTDTQYF. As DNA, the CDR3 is TGTGCCAGCAGAGGCCTTCGTAGCACAGATACGCAGTATTTT.

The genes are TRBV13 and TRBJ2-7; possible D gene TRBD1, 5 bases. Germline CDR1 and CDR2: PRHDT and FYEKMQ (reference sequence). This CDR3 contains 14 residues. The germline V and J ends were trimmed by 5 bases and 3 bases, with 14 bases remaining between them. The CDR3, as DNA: TGTGCCAGCAGCCACCGATACGACAGCTACGAGCAGTACTTC. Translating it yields CASSHRYDSYEQYF. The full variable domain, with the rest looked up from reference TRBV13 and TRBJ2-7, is AAGVIQSPRHLIKEKRETATLKCYPIPRHDTVYWYQQGPGQDPQFLISFYEKMQSDKGSIPDRFSAQQFSDYHSELNMSSLELGDSALYFCASSHRYDSYEQYFGPGTRLTVT.

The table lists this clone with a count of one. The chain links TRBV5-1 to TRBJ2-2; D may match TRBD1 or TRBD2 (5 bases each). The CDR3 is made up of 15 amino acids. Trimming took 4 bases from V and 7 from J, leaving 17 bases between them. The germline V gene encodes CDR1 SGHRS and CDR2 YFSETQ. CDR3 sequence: CASSRGQGDSGELFF. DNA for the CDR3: TGCGCCAGCAGCAGAGGGCAGGGAGACAGCGGGGAGCTGTTTTTT.

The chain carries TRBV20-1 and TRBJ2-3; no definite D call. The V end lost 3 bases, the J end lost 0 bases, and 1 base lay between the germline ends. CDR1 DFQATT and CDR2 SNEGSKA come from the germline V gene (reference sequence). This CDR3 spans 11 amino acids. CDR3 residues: CSASSTDTQYF. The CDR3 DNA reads TGCAGTGCTAGTAGCACAGATACGCAGTATTTT.

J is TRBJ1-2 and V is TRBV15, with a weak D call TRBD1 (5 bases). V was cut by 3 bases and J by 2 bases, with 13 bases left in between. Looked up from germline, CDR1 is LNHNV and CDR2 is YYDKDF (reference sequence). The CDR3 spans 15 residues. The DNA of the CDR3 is TGTGCCACCAGCAGTGGGGACGGGAGCAACTATGGCTACACCTTC. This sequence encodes CATSSGDGSNYGYTF.

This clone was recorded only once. CDR3 in DNA: TGTGCCAGCAGCTTGGAACAGGGCGGGAACACTGAAGCTTTCTTT. It codes for CASSLEQGGNTEAFF. The rearrangement links TRBV5-4 to TRBJ1-1; D might be TRBD1 (6 bases). Germline loops: CDR1 SGHNT, CDR2 YYREEE (reference sequence). The CDR3 sequence is 15 residues long. V dropped 0 bases and J dropped 1 base, with 10 bases sitting between them. Drawing the rest from reference TRBV5-4 and TRBJ1-1, the complete variable domain is ETGVTQSPTHLIKTRGQQVTLRCSSQSGHNTVSWYQQALGQGPQFIFQYYREEENGRGNFPPRFSGLQFPNYSSELNVNALELDDSALYLCASSLEQGGNTEAFFGQGTRLTVV.

The CDR3: CASSQDLRAVEQFF. CDR3 nucleotides: TGTGCCAGCAGCCAAGATCTTAGGGCGGTTGAGCAGTTCTTC. V is TRBV4-2 and J is TRBJ2-1; no reliable D call. Germline CDR1 is LGHNA and CDR2 is YNFKEQ. The V end was cut by 0 bases, the J end by 9 bases, with 12 bases between. The CDR3 totals 14 residues.

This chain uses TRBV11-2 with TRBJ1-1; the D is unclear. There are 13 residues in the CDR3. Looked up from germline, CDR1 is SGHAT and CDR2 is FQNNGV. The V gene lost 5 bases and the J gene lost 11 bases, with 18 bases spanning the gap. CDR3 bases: TGTGCCAGCAGCCCGATAAAGGGATGGGGTGCTTTCTTT. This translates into CASSPIKGWGAFF.

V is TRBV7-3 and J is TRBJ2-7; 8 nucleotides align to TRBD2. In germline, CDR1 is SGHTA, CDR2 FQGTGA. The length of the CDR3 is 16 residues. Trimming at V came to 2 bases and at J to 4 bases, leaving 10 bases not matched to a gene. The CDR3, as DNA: TGTGCCAGCAGCTTATATCCAGCGGGGGTCCAATACGAGCAGTACTTC. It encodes CASSLYPAGVQYEQYF.

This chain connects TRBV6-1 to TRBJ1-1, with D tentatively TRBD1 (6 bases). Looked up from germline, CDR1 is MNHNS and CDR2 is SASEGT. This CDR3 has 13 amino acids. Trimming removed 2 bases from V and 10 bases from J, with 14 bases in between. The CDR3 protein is CASSEQQGIRAFF. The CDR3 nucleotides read TGTGCCAGCAGTGAACAACAGGGAATACGAGCTTTCTTT.

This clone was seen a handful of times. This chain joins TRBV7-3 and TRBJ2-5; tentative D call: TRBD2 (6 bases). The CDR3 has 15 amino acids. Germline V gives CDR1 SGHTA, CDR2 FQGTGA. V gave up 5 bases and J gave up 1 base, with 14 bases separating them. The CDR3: CASSPTRGSQETQYF. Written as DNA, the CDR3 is TGTGCCAGCAGCCCCACGCGGGGTTCCCAAGAGACCCAGTACTTC.

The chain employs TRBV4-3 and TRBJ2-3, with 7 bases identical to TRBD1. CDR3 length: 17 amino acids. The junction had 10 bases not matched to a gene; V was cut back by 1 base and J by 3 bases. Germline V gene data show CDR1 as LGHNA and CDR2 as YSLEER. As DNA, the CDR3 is TGCGCCAGCAGCCAAGGATTCCAGGGGGTAGGAACAGATACGCAGTATTTT. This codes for CASSQGFQGVGTDTQYF.

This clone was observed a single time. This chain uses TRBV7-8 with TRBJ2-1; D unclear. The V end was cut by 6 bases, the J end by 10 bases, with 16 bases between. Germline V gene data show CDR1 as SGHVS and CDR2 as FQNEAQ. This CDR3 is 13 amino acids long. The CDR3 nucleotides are TGTGCCAGCAGTCTTGGGGTTGATTACGAGCAGTTCTTC. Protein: CASSLGVDYEQFF. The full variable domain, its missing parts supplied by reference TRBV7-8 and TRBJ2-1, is GAGVSQSPRYKVAKRGQDVALRCDPISGHVSLFWYQQALGQGPEFLTYFQNEAQLDKSGLPSDRFFAERPEGSVSTLKIQRTQQEDSAVYLCASSLGVDYEQFFGPGTRLTVL.

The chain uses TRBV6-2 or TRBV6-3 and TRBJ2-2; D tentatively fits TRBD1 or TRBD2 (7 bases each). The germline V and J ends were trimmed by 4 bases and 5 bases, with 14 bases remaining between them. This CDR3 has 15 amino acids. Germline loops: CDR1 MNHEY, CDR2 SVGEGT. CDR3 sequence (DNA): TGTGCCAGCAGTTCCCGACAGGGAGGGACCGGGGAGCTGTTTTTT. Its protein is CASSSRQGGTGELFF.

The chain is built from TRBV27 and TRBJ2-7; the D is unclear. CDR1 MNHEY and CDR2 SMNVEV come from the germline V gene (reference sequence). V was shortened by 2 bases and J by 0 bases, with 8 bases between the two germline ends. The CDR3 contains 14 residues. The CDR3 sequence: CASSLTQTSYEQYF. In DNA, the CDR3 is TGTGCCAGCAGTTTAACACAGACCTCCTACGAGCAGTACTTC.

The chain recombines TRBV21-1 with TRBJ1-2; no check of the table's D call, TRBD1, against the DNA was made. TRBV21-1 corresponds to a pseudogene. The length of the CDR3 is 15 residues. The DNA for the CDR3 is TGTGCCAGCAGCTCACCCGAACAGGTTCGCTATGGCTACACCTTC. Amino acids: CASSSPEQVRYGYTF.

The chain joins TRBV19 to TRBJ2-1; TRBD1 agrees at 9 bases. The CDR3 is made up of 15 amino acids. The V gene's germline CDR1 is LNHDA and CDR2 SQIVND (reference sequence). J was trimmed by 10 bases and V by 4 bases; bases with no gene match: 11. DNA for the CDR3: TGTGCCAGTAGTACGCCGGGACAGGGTTTACGGGAGCAGTTCTTC. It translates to CASSTPGQGLREQFF.

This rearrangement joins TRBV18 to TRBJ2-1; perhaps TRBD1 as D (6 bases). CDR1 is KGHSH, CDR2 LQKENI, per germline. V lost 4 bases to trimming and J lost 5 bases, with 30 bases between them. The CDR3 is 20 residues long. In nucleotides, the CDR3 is TGTGCCAGCTCACGAACGGACAGTTCGAACGCGGCTATACTTAACAATGAGCAGTTCTTC. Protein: CASSRTDSSNAAILNNEQFF.

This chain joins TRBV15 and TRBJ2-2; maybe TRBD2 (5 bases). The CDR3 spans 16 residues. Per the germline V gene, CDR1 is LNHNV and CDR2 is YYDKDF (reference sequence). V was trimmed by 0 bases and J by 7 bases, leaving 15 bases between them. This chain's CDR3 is CATSRDRVRVGGELFF. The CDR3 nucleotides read TGTGCCACCAGCAGAGATCGCGTGAGGGTCGGCGGGGAGCTGTTTTTT.